These 10 T cell receptor beta chains were all obtained from the same sample, sequenced in a study of blood T cell repertoires in COVID-19. Using immunoSEQ multiplex PCR, the repertoire was profiled, and TCRdb retains in-frame clones only, with some absent. In the table there are some 16,000 clones, around 90% of which are singletons. The sample consisted of peripheral blood. The source of these receptors is a human donor in a cohort sampled during active COVID-19.

V is TRBV4-3 and J is TRBJ1-2; D might be TRBD1 (6 bases). Trimming pared 3 bases from V and 1 base from J, leaving 15 bases between. Looked up from germline, CDR1 is LGHNA and CDR2 is YSLEER. This CDR3 has 16 residues. The CDR3 loop reads CASSQHNRDNNYGYTF. CDR3 nucleotide sequence: TGCGCCAGCAGCCAGCACAACAGGGATAATAACTATGGCTACACCTTC.

V gene TRBV7-2 combines with J gene TRBJ1-4; no firm D call. This CDR3 is 14 amino acids long. With 2 bases removed from V and 8 bases from J, the gap between germline ends came to 12 bases. The germline V gene encodes CDR1 SGHTA and CDR2 FQGNSA. CDR3 DNA: TGTGCCAGCAGCTTAACCTCCGCGGGAGAAAAACTGTTTTTT. This translates into CASSLTSAGEKLFF.

This clone was detected only once. This rearrangement joins TRBV9 to TRBJ1-6, with a possible D match to TRBD1 (5 bases). Trimming stripped 3 bases from V and 10 bases from J, with 14 bases between. This CDR3 region has 14 residues. Germline CDR1 and CDR2: SGDLS and YYNGEE. CDR3 residues: CASSGWGGESPLHF. CDR3 coding DNA: TGTGCCAGCAGCGGATGGGGGGGAGAATCACCCCTCCACTTT.

The CDR3 is CASSPKGAYEQYF. CDR3 DNA: TGTGCCAGCTCACCAAAGGGGGCCTACGAGCAGTACTTC. The V gene is TRBV18, the J gene TRBJ2-7, with D tentatively TRBD1 (6 bases). CDR1 KGHSH and CDR2 LQKENI come from the germline V gene. V was trimmed by 2 bases and J by 2 bases, leaving 7 bases between them. CDR3 length: 13 amino acids.

This chain uses TRBV29-1 with TRBJ2-7, with 9 bases lining up with TRBD2. The V gene's germline CDR1 is SQVTM and CDR2 ANQGSEA. After removal of 4 bases from V and 6 bases from J, the junction contained 4 bases not matched to a gene. This CDR3 has 12 residues. The chain's CDR3 is CSVGGSGGEQYF. CDR3 nucleotides: TGCAGCGTTGGGGGTAGCGGGGGCGAGCAGTACTTC.

The chain couples TRBV11-2 to TRBJ2-7; 8 bases line up with TRBD1. The V gene's germline CDR1 is SGHAT and CDR2 FQNNGV. J lost 0 bases, V lost 9 bases, and 7 bases had no gene match. The CDR3 extends over 14 amino acids. The CDR3 DNA sequence: TGTGCCAGTACGGGACAGGTAAACTCCTACGAGCAGTACTTC. It is translated as CASTGQVNSYEQYF.

The chain is built from TRBV5-1 and TRBJ2-7; 9 bases are a match to TRBD2. V lost 4 bases and J lost 0; bases outside the gene matches: 5. The CDR3 loop spans 15 amino acids. Germline V gene sequence: CDR1 SGHRS, CDR2 YFSETQ. This CDR3 is CASSQTSGFSYEQYF. The CDR3 DNA follows: TGCGCCAGCAGCCAGACTAGCGGCTTCTCCTACGAGCAGTACTTC.

Notes on this clone: Other DNA variants within this sample encode the same CDR3. The chain joins TRBV5-1 to TRBJ1-1; D gene uncertain. The CDR3 is 13 residues long. Trimming removed 2 bases at V and 1 base at J, with 6 bases between. Germline loops: CDR1 SGHRS, CDR2 YFSETQ. The CDR3 protein is CASSLTGNTEAFF. The CDR3 DNA is TGCGCCAGCAGCTTAACGGGGAACACTGAAGCTTTCTTT.

This clone was observed a single time. The V and J genes are TRBV13 and TRBJ2-7; 7 nucleotides agree with TRBD1. With V trimmed by 3 bases and J by 2 bases, 4 bases remained unmatched. The CDR3 totals 14 residues. Germline values: CDR1 PRHDT, CDR2 FYEKMQ (reference sequence). In nucleotides, the CDR3 is TGTGCCAGCAGCTTGGGGCAGGGGGCCTACGAGCAGTACTTC. The encoded protein is CASSLGQGAYEQYF.

This sequence joins TRBV4-1 and TRBJ2-3; 10 bases agree with TRBD2. Per the germline V gene, CDR1 is MGHRA and CDR2 is YSYEKL. This CDR3 has 16 residues. The trim removed 5 bases at V and 6 bases at J, leaving 11 bases unmatched. The CDR3 sequence is CASSKTSGGAGDTQYF. The CDR3 DNA reads as TGCGCCAGCAGCAAAACGAGCGGGGGGGCCGGGGATACGCAGTATTTT.